One and the same sample provided the 27 T cell receptor beta chains below, sequenced in a study of cytomegalovirus exposure and HLA in healthy donors. PCR amplification relied on 60 Vbeta primers (plus 13 Jbeta primers). This table comes from immunoSEQ multiplex PCR, and its TCRdb copy is limited to in-frame clones, with some not included. The data contain under 65,000 clones, roughly 80% of them singletons. Sequencing was done on a sample of PBMCs. Source of these receptors: a man aged 25 to 40 in good health and CMV-seropositive.

CDR3 in DNA: TGTGCCAGCAGCCCTGGGCGGGACAGGGGCTACGAGCAGTACTTC. Translating it yields CASSPGRDRGYEQYF. The chain has TRBV7-3 and TRBJ2-7, with 10 nucleotides matching TRBD1. The V gene end was trimmed by 5 bases and the J gene end by 3 bases; junction bases not matched to a gene: 7. Germline assignment: CDR1 SGHTA and CDR2 FQGTGA. The CDR3 runs to 15 residues.

This chain connects TRBV6-6 to TRBJ2-5; TRBD2 matches at 14 bases. Germline CDR1 reads MNHNY; CDR2 reads SVGAGI (reference sequence). CDR3 length equals 16 residues. The ends lost 6 bases at V and 5 bases at J; junction bases unmatched: 8. CDR3 sequence (DNA): TGTGCCAGCAGCCAGACTAGCGGGGGGGCCCACGAGACCCAGTACTTC. This sequence encodes CASSQTSGGAHETQYF.

This clone was picked up a small number of times. The junction shows a germline mismatch at one end, possibly a read error. The chain is built from TRBV5-6 and TRBJ1-2, with 7 nucleotides matching TRBD1. This CDR3 spans 10 amino acids. CDR1 is SGHDT, CDR2 YYEEEE, per germline. Written as DNA, the CDR3 is TGTGCCAGCAGCTTGCGGACAGGCCCCTTC. Translating it yields CASSLRTGPF.

The chain is built from TRBV4-1 and TRBJ2-3, with TRBD1 as a possible D gene (5 bases). The germline CDR1 and CDR2 sequences are MGHRA and YSYEKL. The length of the CDR3 is 14 residues. The V and J ends lost 2 bases and 5 bases respectively, with 11 bases between them. The CDR3 reads CASSQLGQGDTQYF. The CDR3 region has the DNA TGCGCCAGCAGCCAACTCGGTCAGGGAGATACGCAGTATTTT.

The rearrangement uses TRBV6-1 and TRBJ2-1, with 7 bases that match TRBD1. Germline assignment: CDR1 MNHNS and CDR2 SASEGT. The trim removed 2 bases at V and 7 bases at J, leaving 8 bases unmatched. This CDR3 is 15 amino acids long. Here the CDR3 reads CASSESQTGLNEQFF. The CDR3 DNA is TGTGCCAGCAGTGAAAGCCAGACAGGGTTGAATGAGCAGTTCTTC.

This clone was detected once. Here the CDR3 reads CASGPGTGSYEQYF. Written as DNA, the CDR3 is TGTGCCAGCGGACCGGGGACAGGGTCCTACGAGCAGTACTTC. J is TRBJ2-7 and V is TRBV6-1; 9 positions match TRBD1. V was clipped by 8 bases and J by 1 base; unmatched bases: 6. CDR3 length: 14 residues. Looked up from germline, CDR1 is MNHNS and CDR2 is SASEGT.

The chain uses TRBV28 and TRBJ1-1, with 8 bases lining up with TRBD1. V was clipped by 5 bases and J by 5 bases; unmatched bases: 7. CDR1 and CDR2 (germline): MDHEN, SYDVKM. The CDR3 has 14 residues. This chain's CDR3 is CASSRQGIGTEAFF. In DNA, the CDR3 is TGTGCCAGCAGTCGACAGGGGATAGGGACTGAAGCTTTCTTT.

The chain links TRBV5-1 to TRBJ2-5; D is perhaps TRBD2 (7 bases). The CDR3 totals 13 residues. V was pared by 0 bases and J by 5 bases, with 8 bases between. CDR1 is SGHRS, CDR2 YFSETQ, per germline. The CDR3 sequence is CASSLGGGETQYF. CDR3 DNA: TGCGCCAGCAGCTTGGGGGGGGGCGAGACCCAGTACTTC.

Only a few counts were recorded for this clone. The rearrangement joins TRBV6-5 to TRBJ1-1, with D perhaps TRBD1 (5 bases). Per germline, CDR1 MNHEY and CDR2 SVGAGI. The CDR3 totals 15 residues. V lost 2 bases to trimming and J lost 6 bases, with 16 bases between them. The CDR3 DNA is TGTGCCAGCAGTTACGCTTCCGGGGGAACCCCTGAAGCTTTCTTT. Protein sequence: CASSYASGGTPEAFF.

The rearrangement uses TRBV2 and TRBJ2-2; D might be TRBD2 (5 bases). The length of the CDR3 is 13 residues. CDR1 and CDR2 (germline): SNHLY, FYNNEI. Trimming shortened V by 6 bases and J by 5 bases, and 10 bases separated the two germline ends. The CDR3 DNA follows: TGTGCCAGCAGCCGGACTGTGACCGGGGAGCTGTTTTTT. Translation: CASSRTVTGELFF. Combining the CDR3 with reference TRBV2 and TRBJ2-2 gives the whole variable domain EPEVTQTPSHQVTQMGQEVILRCVPISNHLYFYWYRQILGQKVEFLVSFYNNEISEKSEIFDDQFSVERPDGSNFTLKIRSTKLEDSAMYFCASSRTVTGELFFGEGSRLTVL.

The V call is TRBV6-1, the J call TRBJ1-4, with unresolved D. V lost 6 bases and J lost 7, with 15 bases in between. The CDR3 has 14 amino acids. Germline V gene lookup returns CDR1 MNHNS and CDR2 SASEGT. The CDR3 nucleotides are TGTGCCAGCAGCGTGAGGTATCCTATTGAAAAACTGTTTTTT. Translating it yields CASSVRYPIEKLFF.

The J gene is TRBJ2-5, the V gene TRBV10-3; 7 nucleotides match TRBD1. There are 16 residues in the CDR3. CDR1 is ENHRY and CDR2 is SYGVKD in the germline V gene. J gave up 5 bases and V 3 bases, and 12 bases lay outside the gene matches. The CDR3 DNA is TGTGCCATCAGTGATCGACAGGGCCCAACCATCGAGACCCAGTACTTC. Translation: CAISDRQGPTIETQYF.

V gene TRBV2 combines with J gene TRBJ2-5; 9 bases are shared with TRBD2. The ends lost 6 bases at V and 7 bases at J; junction bases unmatched: 12. The CDR3 has 15 residues. The germline V gene encodes CDR1 SNHLY and CDR2 FYNNEI. CDR3 in amino acids: CASRRLAVREGTQYF. For the CDR3, the DNA is TGTGCCAGCAGACGACTAGCGGTCCGTGAAGGGACCCAGTACTTC.

This sequence joins TRBV7-9 and TRBJ2-7, with 9 bases that match TRBD1. The CDR3 loop spans 18 amino acids. Trimming at V came to 3 bases and at J to 3 bases, leaving 15 bases not matched to a gene. Germline V gene lookup returns CDR1 SEHNR and CDR2 FQNEAQ (reference sequence). In nucleotides, the CDR3 is TGTGCCAGCAGCTTTGGGAATCCCCAGGCGGGACAGGGCTACGAGCAGTACTTC. It is translated as CASSFGNPQAGQGYEQYF.

The rearrangement joins TRBV28 to TRBJ2-5; 8 bases map to TRBD1. Germline V gene sequence: CDR1 MDHEN, CDR2 SYDVKM. The CDR3 is 15 amino acids. V lost 5 bases to trimming and J lost 3 bases; unmatched junction nucleotides: 8. CDR3 protein: CASSARGQVEETQYF. The CDR3 DNA is TGTGCCAGCAGTGCAAGGGGACAGGTCGAAGAGACCCAGTACTTC. Based on the CDR3 plus reference TRBV28 and TRBJ2-5, the full variable domain is DVKVTQSSRYLVKRTGEKVFLECVQDMDHENMFWYRQDPGLGLRLIYFSYDVKMKEKGDIPEGYSVSREKKERFSLILESASTNQTSMYLCASSARGQVEETQYFGPGTRLLVL.

V and J are TRBV7-8 and TRBJ1-1, with TRBD1 matching over 7 bases. Losses at the gene ends were 3 bases for V and 3 bases for J; bases not matched to a gene: 10. Germline V CDR1 and CDR2: SGHVS, FQNEAQ. The CDR3 covers 16 residues. CDR3 amino acids: CASSLAIRGKDTEAFF. CDR3 DNA sequence: TGTGCCAGCAGCTTGGCCATCAGGGGGAAGGACACTGAAGCTTTCTTT.

This sequence joins TRBV7-9 and TRBJ1-1, with D possibly matching TRBD1 (5 bases). V was clipped by 0 bases and J by 11 bases, with 13 bases between them. The germline V gene encodes CDR1 SEHNR and CDR2 FQNEAQ (reference sequence). The CDR3 runs to 13 residues. DNA for the CDR3: TGTGCCAGCAGCTTAGCGCCAGGGCCTACGGCTTTCTTT. Translated: CASSLAPGPTAFF.

The chain uses TRBV28 and TRBJ1-2, with 7 bases lining up with TRBD1. Germline loops: CDR1 MDHEN, CDR2 SYDVKM. J lost 0 bases, V lost 6 bases, and 4 bases had no gene match. The CDR3 extends over 14 amino acids. CDR3 in amino acids: CASSRDRPNYGYTF. The CDR3 DNA reads as TGTGCCAGCAGCAGGGACAGACCTAACTATGGCTACACCTTC.

The rearrangement links TRBV4-1 to TRBJ1-2; TRBD1 agrees at 9 bases. The CDR3 sequence is 16 residues long. The V gene's germline CDR1 is MGHRA and CDR2 YSYEKL. The V segment lost 2 bases and the J segment 4 bases; nucleotides outside the gene matches: 8. The CDR3 protein is CASSQYIGTGTYGYTF. The CDR3, as DNA: TGCGCCAGCAGCCAATACATCGGGACAGGGACCTATGGCTACACCTTC.

The chain joins TRBV4-1 to TRBJ2-1; 10 bases map to TRBD2. Unmatched junction bases numbered 8, after V lost 1 base and J lost 5 bases. CDR3 length: 17 amino acids. In germline, CDR1 is MGHRA, CDR2 YSYEKL. The CDR3 here is CASSQGPASGGNNEQFF. The CDR3 coding sequence is TGCGCCAGCAGCCAAGGGCCGGCTAGCGGGGGTAACAATGAGCAGTTCTTC.

The rearrangement joins TRBV19 to TRBJ1-3; D ambiguous. Germline-derived CDR1 and CDR2 are LNHDA and SQIVND (reference sequence). The length of the CDR3 is 14 residues. V was shortened by 7 bases and J by 0 bases, with 10 bases between the two germline ends. The DNA of the CDR3 is TGTGCCAGTACCCCCGGGAGCTCTGGAAACACCATATATTTT. Translation gives CASTPGSSGNTIYF.

The chain recombines TRBV27 with TRBJ2-7, with 7 bases aligning to TRBD2. The germline CDR1 and CDR2 sequences are MNHEY and SMNVEV (reference sequence). Trimming at V came to 3 bases and at J to 4 bases, leaving 6 bases not matched to a gene. The CDR3 loop spans 14 amino acids. CDR3 bases: TGTGCCAGCAGTTTTACGAGGGGAGGGTACGAGCAGTACTTC. Its translation is CASSFTRGGYEQYF.

The V call is TRBV7-3, the J call TRBJ2-3; TRBD2 matches 9 bases. The CDR3 has 14 amino acids. Germline V gives CDR1 SGHTA, CDR2 FQGTGA. Unmatched junction bases numbered 1, after V lost 5 bases and J lost 1 base. The CDR3 reads CASSQRGGTDTQYF. Here the CDR3 DNA reads TGTGCCAGCAGCCAGCGGGGGGGCACAGATACGCAGTATTTT. Based on the CDR3 plus reference TRBV7-3 and TRBJ2-3, the full variable domain is GAGVSQTPSNKVTEKGKYVELRCDPISGHTALYWYRQSLGQGPEFLIYFQGTGAADDSGLPNDRFFAVRPEGSVSTLKIQRTERGDSAVYLCASSQRGGTDTQYFGPGTRLTVL.

The CDR3 here is CASSNSIRDRVRNQPQHF. The CDR3 DNA follows: TGTGCCAGTAGTAATAGCATCCGGGACAGGGTTCGCAATCAGCCCCAGCATTTT. The chain combines TRBV19 with TRBJ1-5, with TRBD1 matching over 9 bases. The V and J ends lost 4 bases and 2 bases, in that order; junction bases with no gene match: 12. CDR1 is LNHDA, CDR2 SQIVND, per germline (reference sequence). This CDR3 has 18 residues.

This clone was observed a few times. J is TRBJ1-1 and V is TRBV6-5; no definite D call. The CDR3 is made up of 16 amino acids. Deletions cut 0 bases from V and 2 bases from J, with 13 bases between. Germline CDR1 and CDR2: MNHEY and SVGAGI. CDR3 DNA: TGTGCCAGCAGTTACTCGGAGGCGATCAGAAACACTGAAGCTTTCTTT. Its translation: CASSYSEAIRNTEAFF.

This clone was detected a few times. This chain uses TRBV5-5 with TRBJ2-7, with TRBD2 as a possible D gene (5 bases). V lost 0 bases to trimming and J lost 1 base, with 11 bases between them. In germline, CDR1 is SGHKS, CDR2 YYEKEE (reference sequence). The CDR3 spans 15 residues. In DNA form, the CDR3 reads TGTGCCAGCAGCTTGGAGGACTCACGGTCCTACGAGCAGTACTTC. Encoded protein: CASSLEDSRSYEQYF.

This chain connects TRBV5-8 to TRBJ1-4; D ambiguous. The CDR3 spans 15 residues. V was clipped by 0 bases and J by 6 bases, with 12 bases between them. Germline V CDR1 and CDR2: SGHTS, YDEGEE. The CDR3 sequence is CASSLGAKVDEKLFF. CDR3 DNA sequence: TGTGCCAGCAGCTTGGGGGCGAAGGTGGATGAAAAACTGTTTTTT.